The clone carrying this T cell receptor beta chain came up a few times. The same CDR3 is also encoded by other DNA sequences in this sample. These data are taken from a study of blood T cell repertoires in COVID-19. Study details: The study drew acute and convalescent COVID-19 samples from the United States, Italy and Spain.

Methods used by the authors: Quantification of nucleated cells was approximated via reference gene primer amplification. Some clones are missing from TCRdb's copy, which holds only in-frame ones; the method was immunoSEQ multiplex PCR. V and J calls and clone size follow that table, whereas D and trimming were derived from the DNA. Among tens of thousands of clones listed, about 70% were seen once. The CDR3 spans 13 residues. The germline V gene has CDR1 SGHRS and CDR2 YFSETQ. V was pared by 3 bases and J by 3 bases, with 2 bases of the junction left unmatched. The material sequenced was peripheral blood. The J gene is TRBJ2-7, the V gene TRBV5-1, with 8 positions matching TRBD1. The origin of this receptor is a man older than 75 with acute or convalescent COVID-19. CDR3 sequence: CASSSGQGYEQYF. DNA for the CDR3: TGCGCCAGCAGCTCCGGACAGGGCTACGAGCAGTACTTC. The whole variable domain, remainder taken from reference TRBV5-1 and TRBJ2-7, is KAGVTQTPRYLIKTRGQQVTLSCSPISGHRSVSWYQQTPGQGLQFLFEYFSETQRNKGNFPGRFSGRQFSNSRSEMNVSTLELGDSALYLCASSSGQGYEQYFGPGTRLTVT.